The sequence of this TCR beta chain was determined in a study of T cell clonality in common variable immunodeficiency. A note on this clone: The antigen remains undetermined. Read data end 3 residues before the CDR3 end; the end is taken from the germline J gene.

Study-level findings and limits: Compared with healthy controls, CVID subjects showed increased TCRbeta clonality, mostly in about a third. In common variable immunodeficiency, TCR beta chains reportedly carried fewer deletions and N-nucleotide insertions.

In germline, CDR1 is SEHNR, CDR2 FQNEAQ (reference sequence). The CDR3 spans 15 residues. Trimming removed 5 bases from V and 2 bases from J; junction bases left unmatched: 8. CVID and control samples used equivalent genomic DNA input. Repertoires were generated with immunoSEQ multiplex PCR, while TCRdb's copy carries only in-frame clones and drops some. Sampling found about 21,000 clones, none seen once. The clonotype comes from a human donor with common variable immunodeficiency. The sample consisted of peripheral blood mononuclear cells. This rearrangement joins TRBV7-9 to TRBJ2-5; 7 positions agree with TRBD1. Here the CDR3 reads CASSQPTGTQETQYF. CDR3 DNA (partial): TGTGCCAGCAGCCAGCCGACAGGGACACAAGAGACC. The whole variable domain, remainder taken from reference TRBV7-9 and TRBJ2-5, is DTGVSQNPRHKITKRGQNVTFRCDPISEHNRLYWYRQTLGQGPEFLTYFQNEAQLEKSRLLSDRFSAERPKGSFSTLEIQRTEQGDSAMYLCASSQPTGTQETQYFGPGTRLLVL.